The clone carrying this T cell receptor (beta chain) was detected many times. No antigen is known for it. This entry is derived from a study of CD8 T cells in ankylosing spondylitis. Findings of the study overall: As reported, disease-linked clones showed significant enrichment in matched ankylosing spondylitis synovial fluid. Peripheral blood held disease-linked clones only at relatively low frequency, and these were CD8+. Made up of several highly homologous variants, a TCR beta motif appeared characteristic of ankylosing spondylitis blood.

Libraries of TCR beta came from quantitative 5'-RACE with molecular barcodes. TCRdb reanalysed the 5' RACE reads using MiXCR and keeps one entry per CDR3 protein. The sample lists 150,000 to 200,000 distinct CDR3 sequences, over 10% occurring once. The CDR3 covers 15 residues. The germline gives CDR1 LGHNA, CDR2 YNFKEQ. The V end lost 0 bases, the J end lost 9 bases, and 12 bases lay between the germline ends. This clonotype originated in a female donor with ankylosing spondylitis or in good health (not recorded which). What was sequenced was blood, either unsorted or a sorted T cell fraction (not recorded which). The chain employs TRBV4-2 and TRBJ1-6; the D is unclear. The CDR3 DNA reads TGTGCCAGCAGCCAAGAAAAAGGAGTTACTTCACCCCTCCACTTT. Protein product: CASSQEKGVTSPLHF.